These T cell receptor beta chains were read from a single sample in a study of CD8 T cells in Susac syndrome. Each CDR3 protein gets one entry after TCRdb re-called the immunoSEQ multiplex PCR reads with MiXCR. Of some 240,000 distinct CDR3 sequences listed, around 96% are singletons. Sequencing was done on a sample of CD4+ T cells from PBMCs. Receptors originate from a human donor with Susac syndrome. Each CDR3 is given with its conserved first and last residue.

V gene: TRBV12-3/TRBV12-4
CDR3 protein: CASSLRPGDYGYTF

V gene: TRBV20-1
CDR3 protein: CSVDGRSANEQFF

V gene: TRBV7-3
CDR3 protein: CASSLVYGTDTQYF

V gene: TRBV30
CDR3 protein: CAWSDRDGYTF

V gene: TRBV29-1
CDR3 protein: CSGGDSYEQYF

V gene: TRBV5-1
CDR3 protein: CASGPSRDRGPGTEAFF

V gene: TRBV2
CDR3 protein: CASSDSRYNEQFF

V gene: TRBV11-2
CDR3 protein: CASSAVRLYNEQFF

V gene: TRBV6-2/TRBV6-3
CDR3 protein: CASSPTGTGRPYF

V gene: TRBV4-1
CDR3 protein: CASSRGSAGEQYF

V gene: TRBV12-3/TRBV12-4
CDR3 protein: CASSLDSGTSGATQYF

V gene: TRBV29-1
CDR3 protein: CSVVYRWAVYEQYF

V gene: TRBV27
CDR3 protein: CASSSSPRAYEQYF

V gene: TRBV29-1
CDR3 protein: CSVESGLLSSYNEQFF

V gene: TRBV28
CDR3 protein: CASSRAGGYNQPQHF

V gene: TRBV30
CDR3 protein: CAWTQQIRDGYTF

V gene: TRBV10-3
CDR3 protein: CAISVAGDANNEQFF

V gene: TRBV12-3/TRBV12-4
CDR3 protein: CASSLSGYSYNEQFF

V gene: TRBV5-4
CDR3 protein: CASSLDFAALEQFF

V gene: TRBV28
CDR3 protein: CASRPDRESNQPQHF

V gene: TRBV30
CDR3 protein: CAWTLRDLYGYTF

V gene: TRBV29-1
CDR3 protein: CSVVVGTVYNEQFF

V gene: TRBV6-5
CDR3 protein: CASTREPGIDIQYF

V gene: TRBV30
CDR3 protein: CAWGGRRGQDTEAFF

V gene: TRBV19
CDR3 protein: CASRSGGRSSGANVLTF

V gene: TRBV11-3
CDR3 protein: CASSLGSGVPDTQYF

V gene: TRBV9
CDR3 protein: CVSSVDLAETQYF

V gene: TRBV2
CDR3 protein: CASSEGPPGTSGSRDTQYF